This TCR beta chain was sequenced for a study of cytomegalovirus exposure and HLA in healthy donors. Study-wide results and caveats: CMV serostatus stood as the only immune exposure information on hand. Confirmation was obtained in vitro that three CMV-associated chains are specific for CMV antigens. Presence/absence analyses assumed roughly uniform sequencing depth across donors, which may not hold.

Unrecorded immune exposures were likely, despite nominal health at sampling. A few counts support this clone. Its target is not known. CDR1 and CDR2 (germline): SNHLY, FYNNEI. J gave up 3 bases and V 1 base, and 2 bases lay outside the gene matches. The CDR3 spans 14 residues. It was with 60 Vbeta and 13 Jbeta primers that the PCR ran. Method: immunoSEQ multiplex PCR; TCRdb's copy keeps in-frame clones and lacks some. The profile shows about 180,000 clones, roughly 80% of them singletons. Input material: PBMCs. The sequence was collected from a man aged 55 to 70 in good health and CMV-seronegative. The chain recombines TRBV2 with TRBJ2-7, with 8 bases lining up with TRBD1. The CDR3 nucleotides read TGTGCCAGCAGTGAAGGCAGGGGGCTCTACGAGCAGTACTTC. This sequence encodes CASSEGRGLYEQYF.